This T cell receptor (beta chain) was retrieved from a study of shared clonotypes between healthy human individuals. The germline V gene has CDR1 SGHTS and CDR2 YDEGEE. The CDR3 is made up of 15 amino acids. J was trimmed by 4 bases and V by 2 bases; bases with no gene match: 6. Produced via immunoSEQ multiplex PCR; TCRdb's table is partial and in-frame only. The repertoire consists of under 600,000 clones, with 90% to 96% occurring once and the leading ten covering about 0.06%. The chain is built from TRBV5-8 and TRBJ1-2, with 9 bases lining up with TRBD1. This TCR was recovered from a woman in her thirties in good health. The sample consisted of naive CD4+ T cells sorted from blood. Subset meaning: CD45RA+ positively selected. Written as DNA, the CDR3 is TGTGCCAGCAGCTTACAGGGACAGGGCTCCTATGGCTACACCTTC. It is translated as CASSLQGQGSYGYTF.